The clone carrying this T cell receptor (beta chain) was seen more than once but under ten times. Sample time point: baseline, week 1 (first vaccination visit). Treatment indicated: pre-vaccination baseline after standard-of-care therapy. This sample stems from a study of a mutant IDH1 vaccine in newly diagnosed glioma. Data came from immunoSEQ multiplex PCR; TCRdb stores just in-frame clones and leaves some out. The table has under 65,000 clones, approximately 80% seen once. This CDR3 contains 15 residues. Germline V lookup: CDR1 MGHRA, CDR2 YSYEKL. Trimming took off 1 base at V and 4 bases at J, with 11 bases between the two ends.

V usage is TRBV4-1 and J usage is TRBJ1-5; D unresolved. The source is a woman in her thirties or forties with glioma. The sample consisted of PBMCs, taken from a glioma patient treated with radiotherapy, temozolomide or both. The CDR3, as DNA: TGCGCCAGCAGCCAAGGGTTACCCACTAATCAGCCCCAGCATTTT. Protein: CASSQGLPTNQPQHF.